The TCR beta chain under discussion was sequenced for a study of control samples from healthy donors and cancer patients. From germline, CDR1 is MDHEN and CDR2 SYDVKM. The CDR3 covers 17 residues. Trimming removed 1 base at V and 1 base at J, with 17 bases between. Data came from immunoSEQ multiplex PCR; TCRdb stores just in-frame clones and leaves some out. The table shows about 140,000 clones, with roughly 92% occurring only once. The sequencing input was blood. J is TRBJ2-7 and V is TRBV28; D assignment may be TRBD1 or TRBD2 (5 bases each). The origin of this receptor is a middle-aged man in good health. This chain's CDR3 is CASSLSGPGTESYEQYF. In nucleotides, the CDR3 is TGTGCCAGCAGTTTATCCGGTCCGGGGACCGAATCCTACGAGCAGTACTTC.